Included here is one T cell receptor beta chain sequence, with context. Its target is not known. Documented treatment: roughly 10-day PBMC culture with coronavirus spike peptide pools or control peptides (ViraFEST assay). These data originate in a study of vaccination and CD4 T cells after COVID-19. Overall study context: Some control cultures received a CEFX pool, which served as the positive control. Others received an HIV-1 Nef pool or no peptide.

The V and J ends lost 6 bases and 4 bases respectively, with 18 bases between them. In germline, CDR1 is LNHDA, CDR2 SQIVND (reference sequence). The CDR3 has 15 amino acids. Sequenced with the Oncomine TCR Beta short-read assay was DNA taken from cultured CD4+ T cells. From the PCR reads, TCRdb called clonotypes with MiXCR, one entry per CDR3 protein. The sample consists of approximately 20,000 distinct CDR3 sequences, around 80% of them appearing once. The sample here was CD4+ T cells from blood, cultured in vitro, taken after SARS-CoV-2 vaccination. The chain joins TRBV19 to TRBJ1-2; D possibly corresponds to TRBD1 (6 bases). The sequence was collected from a human donor who received a COVID-19 vaccine. The CDR3 reads CASSATPRGPYGYTF. The CDR3 DNA follows: TGTGCCAGTAGCGCGACCCCCAGGGGACCCTATGGCTACACCTTC.